This T cell receptor beta chain stems from a study of cytomegalovirus exposure and HLA in healthy donors. Using immunoSEQ multiplex PCR, the repertoire was profiled, and TCRdb retains in-frame clones only, with some absent. The data contain under 200,000 clones, 75% to 95% of them seen just once; the ten biggest clones take up more than 2.5%. Germline lookup yields CDR1 MNHEY and CDR2 SVGAGI. Deletions cut 5 bases from V and 2 bases from J, with 13 bases between. The CDR3 extends over 15 amino acids. Study-level results: As confirmed in vitro, a few CMV-associated chains were specific for CMV antigens.

On this clone: Its antigen is as yet unknown.

The chain links TRBV6-5 to TRBJ2-1, with D perhaps matching TRBD1 (7 bases). Material for sequencing was PBMCs. This clonotype was obtained from a woman under 30 in good health and CMV-seropositive. CDR3 nucleotide sequence: TGTGCCAGCAGTCCCAGGGGGGATACCTACAATGAGCAGTTCTTC. It is translated as CASSPRGDTYNEQFF.